Listed below are T cell receptor beta chains from one sample, sequenced in a study of blood T cells in healthy people across ages. TCRdb independently ran MiXCR on the 5' RACE reads; one entry per CDR3 protein. The data contain 650,000 to 700,000 distinct CDR3 sequences, 32% of them singletons. The sequencing input was blood. The origin of the receptors is a woman older than 75 in good health. The CDR3 runs from the conserved cysteine through the conserved F or W. Fields, in order: D gene, V gene, clone size, J gene, CDR3 DNA, CDR3 protein. A D gene is named only where the DNA matches it firmly. Clone sizes are given selectively: once, few, many, or a class where the clone is expanded.

d_gene: NA
v_gene: TRBV29-1
abundance: many
j_gene: TRBJ2-3
CDR3nt: TGCAGCGTTGATAAGGAAAGCACAGATACGCAGTATTTT
CDR3aa: CSVDKESTDTQYF

d_gene: TRBD1
v_gene: TRBV6-2/TRBV6-3
abundance: many
j_gene: TRBJ1-5
CDR3nt: TGTGCCAGCAGTTCGGGACAGGGGGCTAAGAAGCCCCAGCATTTT
CDR3aa: CASSSGQGAKKPQHF

d_gene: TRBD1
v_gene: TRBV12-3/TRBV12-4
abundance: NA
j_gene: TRBJ2-2
CDR3nt: TGTGCCAGCAGTTTCCCGGACAGGGGGCAGACCGGGGAGCTGTTTTTT
CDR3aa: CASSFPDRGQTGELFF

d_gene: NA
v_gene: TRBV29-1
abundance: few
j_gene: TRBJ1-1
CDR3nt: TGCAGCGCTGTAACAGAGGCGGACACTGAAGCTTTCTTT
CDR3aa: CSAVTEADTEAFF

d_gene: NA
v_gene: TRBV19
abundance: NA
j_gene: TRBJ2-2
CDR3nt: TGTGCCAGTAGTATTACAGGTATACGCGGGGAGCTGTTTTTT
CDR3aa: CASSITGIRGELFF

d_gene: TRBD1
v_gene: TRBV20-1
abundance: few
j_gene: TRBJ1-4
CDR3nt: TGCAGTGCTAGAGCCGGCACAGGGGGCTATGAAAAACTGTTTTTT
CDR3aa: CSARAGTGGYEKLFF

d_gene: TRBD1
v_gene: TRBV7-6
abundance: many
j_gene: TRBJ1-5
CDR3nt: TGTGCCAGCAGCCCGCAGGACAGGGGTCAGCCCCAGCATTTT
CDR3aa: CASSPQDRGQPQHF

d_gene: NA
v_gene: TRBV20-1
abundance: many
j_gene: TRBJ2-4
CDR3nt: TGCAGTGCTAGTGACTACAGGAGGGTTGAGGACATTCAGTACTTC
CDR3aa: CSASDYRRVEDIQYF

d_gene: TRBD1
v_gene: TRBV5-1
abundance: many
j_gene: TRBJ2-3
CDR3nt: TGCGCCAGCAGCTTGAGACAGGGTTTCACAGATACGCAGTATTTT
CDR3aa: CASSLRQGFTDTQYF

d_gene: TRBD1
v_gene: TRBV15
abundance: many
j_gene: TRBJ1-4
CDR3nt: TGTGCCACCAGCTCCGACAGGGTTGGTGAAAAACTGTTTTTT
CDR3aa: CATSSDRVGEKLFF

d_gene: TRBD2
v_gene: TRBV20-1
abundance: once
j_gene: TRBJ2-3
CDR3nt: TGCAGTGCCCCCGGGACTAGCGGGAGCGGGGATACGCAGTATTTT
CDR3aa: CSAPGTSGSGDTQYF

d_gene: NA
v_gene: TRBV20-1
abundance: NA
j_gene: TRBJ2-7
CDR3nt: TGCGGTGCTGTGAGGGTGAGCTCCTACAATGAGCAGTACTTC
CDR3aa: CGAVRVSSYNEQYF

d_gene: TRBD1
v_gene: TRBV5-1
abundance: NA
j_gene: TRBJ1-2
CDR3nt: TGCGCCAGCAGCTTGAGTCTCGGGACAGCTAACTATGGCTACACCTTC
CDR3aa: CASSLSLGTANYGYTF

d_gene: NA
v_gene: TRBV5-1
abundance: NA
j_gene: TRBJ2-5
CDR3nt: TGCGCCAGCAGCTATCGGAGGGTAGGGATACAAGAGACCCAGTACTTC
CDR3aa: CASSYRRVGIQETQYF

d_gene: NA
v_gene: TRBV6-1
abundance: NA
j_gene: TRBJ2-1
CDR3nt: TGTGCCAGCAGTGAGCGGCGGTACAATGAGCAGTTCTTC
CDR3aa: CASSERRYNEQFF

d_gene: NA
v_gene: TRBV7-3
abundance: many
j_gene: TRBJ2-2
CDR3nt: TGTGCCAGCAGCTTCGTAAACACCGGGGAGCTGTTTTTT
CDR3aa: CASSFVNTGELFF

d_gene: TRBD2
v_gene: TRBV12-5
abundance: many
j_gene: TRBJ2-1
CDR3nt: TGTGCTAGCCAACTAGCGGGGGGGGTCAATGAGCAGTTCTTC
CDR3aa: CASQLAGGVNEQFF

d_gene: NA
v_gene: TRBV10-3
abundance: many
j_gene: TRBJ1-2
CDR3nt: TGTGCCATCAGTGAGCCCAGTCGGGGGTATAACTATGGCTACACCTTC
CDR3aa: CAISEPSRGYNYGYTF

d_gene: NA
v_gene: TRBV9
abundance: few
j_gene: TRBJ1-5
CDR3nt: TGTGCCAGCAGCGTAGGGAGGGAGGGGGCCCAGCATTTT
CDR3aa: CASSVGREGAQHF

d_gene: TRBD1
v_gene: TRBV28
abundance: few
j_gene: TRBJ1-2
CDR3nt: TGTGCCAGCAGAACCGCAGGGGGGAGCTATGGCTACACCTTC
CDR3aa: CASRTAGGSYGYTF

d_gene: NA
v_gene: TRBV12-3/TRBV12-4
abundance: many
j_gene: TRBJ2-7
CDR3nt: TGTGCCAGCAGTCTCCGGACAGCTATTACGGAGCAGTACTTC
CDR3aa: CASSLRTAITEQYF

d_gene: NA
v_gene: TRBV7-2
abundance: many
j_gene: TRBJ1-2
CDR3nt: TGTGCCAGCAGCGCGACAGTCTATGGCTACACCTTC
CDR3aa: CASSATVYGYTF

d_gene: NA
v_gene: TRBV20-1
abundance: once
j_gene: TRBJ2-4
CDR3nt: TGCAGTGCTGGGGGGCAGGGCTCGGACATTCAGTACTTC
CDR3aa: CSAGGQGSDIQYF

d_gene: NA
v_gene: TRBV6-5
abundance: many
j_gene: TRBJ1-2
CDR3nt: TGTGCCAGCAGTTACGTTGCGAACTATGGCTACACCTTC
CDR3aa: CASSYVANYGYTF

d_gene: NA
v_gene: TRBV30
abundance: few
j_gene: TRBJ1-4
CDR3nt: TGTGCCTGGAGTGTACCCCTCGGTGAAAAACTGTTTTTT
CDR3aa: CAWSVPLGEKLFF

d_gene: TRBD1
v_gene: TRBV2
abundance: many
j_gene: TRBJ2-5
CDR3nt: TGTGCCAGCATAGCGGACAGGGTAAACCAAGAGACCCAGTACTTC
CDR3aa: CASIADRVNQETQYF

d_gene: NA
v_gene: TRBV7-2
abundance: many
j_gene: TRBJ2-7
CDR3nt: TGTGCCAGCAGCCCCCAGGAAGGGAAAGGCGAGCAGTACTTC
CDR3aa: CASSPQEGKGEQYF

d_gene: NA
v_gene: TRBV7-2
abundance: many
j_gene: TRBJ1-5
CDR3nt: TGTGCCAGCAGCTTAGAGGGGATAGAAGGTCAGCCCCAGCATTTT
CDR3aa: CASSLEGIEGQPQHF

d_gene: TRBD2
v_gene: TRBV7-2
abundance: NA
j_gene: TRBJ2-3
CDR3nt: TGTGCCAGCAGCTTACTCCAGCGGGGGGCCGATACGCAGTATTTT
CDR3aa: CASSLLQRGADTQYF

d_gene: TRBD1
v_gene: TRBV7-9
abundance: NA
j_gene: TRBJ1-6
CDR3nt: TGTGCCAGCAGCCCCTCGACAGGGGGCGAGTCTTCACCCCTCCACTTT
CDR3aa: CASSPSTGGESSPLHF

d_gene: NA
v_gene: TRBV5-8
abundance: NA
j_gene: TRBJ2-6
CDR3nt: NA
CDR3aa: CASTVAGGAGANVRTF

d_gene: TRBD1
v_gene: TRBV12-5
abundance: many
j_gene: TRBJ1-2
CDR3nt: TGTGCTAGTGGTTTGGTAACGGGGACAGGGGGGAATGGCTACACCTTC
CDR3aa: CASGLVTGTGGNGYTF

d_gene: NA
v_gene: TRBV7-9
abundance: NA
j_gene: TRBJ1-1
CDR3nt: TGTGCCGGCAGCTTTCGAGGGACTGAAGCTTTCTTT
CDR3aa: CAGSFRGTEAFF

d_gene: NA
v_gene: TRBV27
abundance: many
j_gene: TRBJ2-7
CDR3nt: TGTGCCAGCAGTGGGACGCGTGTTGGACGGTACAACTACGAGCAGTACTTC
CDR3aa: CASSGTRVGRYNYEQYF

d_gene: NA
v_gene: TRBV7-2
abundance: many
j_gene: TRBJ2-7
CDR3nt: TGTGCCAGCAGCTCGACAGTTTACGAGCAGTACTTC
CDR3aa: CASSSTVYEQYF

d_gene: NA
v_gene: TRBV12-3/TRBV12-4
abundance: NA
j_gene: TRBJ1-5
CDR3nt: TGTGCCAGCAGTTTTTCGGGGAGTAGCAATCAGCCCCAGCATTTT
CDR3aa: CASSFSGSSNQPQHF

d_gene: TRBD2
v_gene: TRBV7-2
abundance: many
j_gene: TRBJ2-7
CDR3nt: TGTGCCAGCAGCCCGCCGGGACTAGGAAACGAGCAGTACTTC
CDR3aa: CASSPPGLGNEQYF

d_gene: TRBD2
v_gene: TRBV3-1
abundance: many
j_gene: TRBJ2-1
CDR3nt: TGTGCCAGCAGCCAAGTGGTGCGGGGGGTTTTCGATGAGCAGTTCTTC
CDR3aa: CASSQVVRGVFDEQFF

d_gene: NA
v_gene: TRBV14
abundance: NA
j_gene: TRBJ2-7
CDR3nt: TGTGCCAGCAGCCAAGATATCGGCGGCGTCTACAATGAGCAGTACTTC
CDR3aa: CASSQDIGGVYNEQYF

d_gene: TRBD1
v_gene: TRBV12-3/TRBV12-4
abundance: many
j_gene: TRBJ2-6
CDR3nt: TGTGCCAGCAGTTTAGGACAGGGGGCGATATCTGGGGCCAACGTCCTGACTTTC
CDR3aa: CASSLGQGAISGANVLTF

d_gene: NA
v_gene: TRBV5-1
abundance: many
j_gene: TRBJ2-1
CDR3nt: TGCGCCAGCAGCCGGGAGGGGGCTTACAATGAGCAGTTCTTC
CDR3aa: CASSREGAYNEQFF

d_gene: NA
v_gene: TRBV18
abundance: many
j_gene: TRBJ2-7
CDR3nt: TGTGCCAGCTCGCAAAAACCCCCGGCGGGCGAGCAGTACTTC
CDR3aa: CASSQKPPAGEQYF

d_gene: TRBD2
v_gene: TRBV7-2
abundance: many
j_gene: TRBJ2-3
CDR3nt: TGTGCCAGCAGCTTATCCACCCGAGCGGGGGGAACAGATACGCAGTATTTT
CDR3aa: CASSLSTRAGGTDTQYF

d_gene: NA
v_gene: TRBV3-1
abundance: NA
j_gene: TRBJ2-5
CDR3nt: TGTGCCAGCAGCCGGAGGGGAGGGGACAATGAGCAGTACTTC
CDR3aa: CASSRRGGDNEQYF

d_gene: NA
v_gene: TRBV5-1
abundance: NA
j_gene: TRBJ1-1
CDR3nt: TGCGCCAGCAGCTCCACTCCGTCCACTGAAGCTTTCTTT
CDR3aa: CASSSTPSTEAFF

d_gene: NA
v_gene: TRBV5-1
abundance: NA
j_gene: TRBJ2-2
CDR3nt: TGCGCCAGCAGCAAGGGTACCGGGGAGCTGTTTTTT
CDR3aa: CASSKGTGELFF

d_gene: TRBD1
v_gene: TRBV5-1
abundance: few
j_gene: TRBJ1-2
CDR3nt: TGCGCCAGCAGCTCGTTAAGGACAGGGGTCTATGGCTACACCTTC
CDR3aa: CASSSLRTGVYGYTF

d_gene: TRBD2
v_gene: TRBV7-8
abundance: NA
j_gene: TRBJ2-2
CDR3nt: TGTGCCAGCAGCCAGTGGGGGGGAAAGGCCGGGGAGCTGTTTTTT
CDR3aa: CASSQWGGKAGELFF

d_gene: NA
v_gene: TRBV15
abundance: NA
j_gene: TRBJ2-7
CDR3nt: TGTGCCACCAGCGGAACCTCACCGGGGCACAAGGACTACGAGCAGTACTTC
CDR3aa: CATSGTSPGHKDYEQYF

d_gene: TRBD1
v_gene: TRBV29-1
abundance: once
j_gene: TRBJ2-3
CDR3nt: TGCAGCGGCACTACAGGGGACAGAACAGATACGCAGTATTTT
CDR3aa: CSGTTGDRTDTQYF

d_gene: NA
v_gene: TRBV7-3
abundance: many
j_gene: TRBJ2-1
CDR3nt: TGTGCCAGCAGCCCCACGCCCCGGACCCTGGACCACAATGAGCAGTTCTTC
CDR3aa: CASSPTPRTLDHNEQFF

d_gene: NA
v_gene: TRBV10-3
abundance: few
j_gene: TRBJ1-1
CDR3nt: TGTGCCATCAGTGCCAGCGGTAACACTGAAGCTTTCTTT
CDR3aa: CAISASGNTEAFF

d_gene: TRBD2
v_gene: TRBV7-8
abundance: many
j_gene: TRBJ2-1
CDR3nt: TGTGCCAGCAGCCCTCTAGCGGGGGGGCCCAATGAGCAGTTCTTC
CDR3aa: CASSPLAGGPNEQFF

d_gene: NA
v_gene: TRBV6-2/TRBV6-3
abundance: many
j_gene: TRBJ1-2
CDR3nt: TGTGCCAGCAGTCCCCTTGGAGGGGACGGCTACACCTTC
CDR3aa: CASSPLGGDGYTF

d_gene: NA
v_gene: TRBV7-9
abundance: few
j_gene: TRBJ2-1
CDR3nt: TGTGCCAGCAGCACGAACCAAGAGACCCAGTTCTTC
CDR3aa: CASSTNQETQFF

d_gene: TRBD1
v_gene: TRBV7-9
abundance: many
j_gene: TRBJ2-4
CDR3nt: TGTGCCAGCAGCTTTGGGACAGGGGAAGCCAAAAACATTCAGTACTTC
CDR3aa: CASSFGTGEAKNIQYF